The rows below give T cell receptor beta chains drawn from one sample of a study of T cells in Graves' hyperthyroidism and ophthalmopathy. TCRdb reprocessed the multiplex PCR reads via MiXCR and lists one record per CDR3 protein. Altogether about 540,000 distinct CDR3 sequences are present, 40% to 55% being singletons, with the ten largest covering around 7.7%. Input material: peripheral blood or thyroid tissue (not recorded which). The receptors originated from a woman aged 18-30 years with Graves' hyperthyroidism. The CDR3 runs from the conserved cysteine through the conserved F or W. D genes are given only for firm matches. The listing skips clone size in some rows; elsewhere it reads once, few, many or a size class.

abundance	v_gene	j_gene	d_gene	len	CDR3nt	CDR3aa
NA	TRBV7-6	TRBJ2-6	TRBD1	17	TGTGCCAGCAGCCCAGGGACAGGGAGCTCTGGGGCCAACGTCCTGACTTTC	CASSPGTGSSGANVLTF
NA	TRBV20-1	TRBJ1-6	TRBD1	16	TGCAGTGCTAGGGGGACAGGGTCGGACTATAATTCACCCCTCCACTTT	CSARGTGSDYNSPLHF
few	TRBV30	TRBJ1-6	NA	15	TGTGCCTGGGCGTCGAGGGAGCCTTTAAATTCACCCCTCCACTTT	CAWASREPLNSPLHF
NA	TRBV11-2	TRBJ2-6	NA	15	TGTGCCAGCAGCTTAGCCAGGGCCGGGGCCAACGTCCTGACTTTC	CASSLARAGANVLTF
many	TRBV6-5	TRBJ2-7	NA	13	TGTGCCAGCAGTTACTCGGGGACCTACGAGCAGTACTTC	CASSYSGTYEQYF
many	TRBV16	TRBJ1-5	NA	14	TGTGCCAGCAGCCTTTCCGATAGCAATCAGCCCCAGCATTTT	CASSLSDSNQPQHF
many	TRBV4-2	TRBJ1-3	NA	15	TGTGCCAGCAGCCCCTATGGGACTATGAGGAACACCATATATTTT	CASSPYGTMRNTIYF
many	TRBV7-3	TRBJ2-2	TRBD2	16	TGTGCCAGCAGATCGGGACTAGCGGGGACCACCGGGGAGCTGTTTTTT	CASRSGLAGTTGELFF
NA	TRBV5-1	TRBJ1-1	NA	15	TGCGCCAGCAGCTTGGTGTCAGATAGTAGGTCTGAAGCTTTCTTT	CASSLVSDSRSEAFF
many	TRBV10-1	TRBJ1-1	TRBD1	14	TGCGCCAGCAGCCGGGACAGGGTGTTCACTGAAGCTTTCTTT	CASSRDRVFTEAFF
NA	TRBV11-2	TRBJ1-2	TRBD1	17	TGTGCCAGCAGCTTAGCCGCGACAGGGGGTTTTGGCTATGGCTACACCTTC	CASSLAATGGFGYGYTF
NA	TRBV12-3/TRBV12-4	TRBJ2-7	TRBD2	15	TGTGCCAGCAGTGGACTAGCGGGAGGGACAAGGGAGCAGTACTTC	CASSGLAGGTREQYF
many	TRBV27	TRBJ1-2	NA	15	TGTGCCAGCAGTTTATCGTATGCGGCGAACTATGGCTACACCTTC	CASSLSYAANYGYTF
NA	TRBV3-1	TRBJ2-7	TRBD2	15	TGTGCCAGCAGCCACACCGGGACTAGCTACTACGAGCAGTACTTC	CASSHTGTSYYEQYF
NA	TRBV7-3	TRBJ1-2	TRBD1	14	TGTGCCAGCAGCTTGGGACAGGGGGCCGCTGGCTACACCTTC	CASSLGQGAAGYTF
few	TRBV7-9	TRBJ1-2	TRBD1	12	TGTGCCAGCAGCTCGAGAGGGACAGCTCCTTCCTTC	CASSSRGTAPSF
NA	TRBV5-8	TRBJ2-3	TRBD2	17	TGTGCCAGCAGCTCCTCCGGGACTAGCGGGAGTAGAGATACGCAGTATTTT	CASSSSGTSGSRDTQYF
once	TRBV24-1	TRBJ1-5	NA	13	TGTGCCACCAGTGATGCAACAGATCAGCCCCAGCATTTT	CATSDATDQPQHF
NA	TRBV7-6	TRBJ1-2	NA	13	TGTGCCAGCAGCCCCAGGGTTAACTATGGCTGCACCTTC	CASSPRVNYGCTF
NA	TRBV7-4	TRBJ2-5	NA	15	TGTGCCAGCAGCTGTACAGGGCGGGGATCGGAGACCCAGTACTTC	CASSCTGRGSETQYF
once	TRBV29-1	TRBJ1-2	TRBD1	14	TGCAGCGTTGACCCAGGGGGGACTATCTATGGCTACACCTTC	CSVDPGGTIYGYTF
NA	TRBV20-1	TRBJ1-6	TRBD1	15	TGCAGTGCACAGGGGGAATGGGCGGATAATTCACCCCTCCACTTT	CSAQGEWADNSPLHF
many	TRBV12-3/TRBV12-4	TRBJ2-7	NA	14	TGTGCCAGCAGTTTATCTGTGTTGCAGCACGAGCAGTACTTC	CASSLSVLQHEQYF
many	TRBV27	TRBJ1-1	NA	15	TGTGCCAGCAGTTTTGCGGGGGCAATGAACACTGAAGCTTTCTTT	CASSFAGAMNTEAFF
many	TRBV5-1	TRBJ1-1	NA	15	TGCGCCAGCAGCTTGGAGGACGGAGGCTACACTGAAGCTTTCTTT	CASSLEDGGYTEAFF
many	TRBV2	TRBJ1-2	NA	13	TGTGCCAGCAGTGAAGAGGAGTTCCGTGGCTACACCTTC	CASSEEEFRGYTF
many	TRBV7-8	TRBJ2-5	NA	12	TGTGCCAGCAGCTCCCTCGGGGAGACCCAGTACTTC	CASSSLGETQYF
NA	TRBV13	TRBJ1-1	NA	12	TGTGCCAGCCGCACATGGGGCAGTAGAGCTTTCTTT	CASRTWGSRAFF
NA	TRBV2	TRBJ2-3	NA	17	TGCGCCAGCAGCGCCGGGACACGAACCCTTGGCACAGATACGCAGTATTTT	CASSAGTRTLGTDTQYF
NA	TRBV5-1	TRBJ2-7	TRBD2	17	TGCGCCAGCAGCTTGGTTCTAGCGGGAGCGGGCCTCTCCGAGCAGTACTTC	CASSLVLAGAGLSEQYF
NA	TRBV13	TRBJ2-2	TRBD1	16	TGTGCCAGCAGCCCTACCGGGACAGGCAACACCGGGGAGCTGTTTTTT	CASSPTGTGNTGELFF
many	TRBV10-1	TRBJ1-1	NA	15	TGCGCCAGCAGTGAGTTCGAGGGGCTCCACACTGAAGCTTTCTTT	CASSEFEGLHTEAFF
NA	TRBV20-1	TRBJ2-2	TRBD1	14	TGCAGTGCGGGGACAGGCACGAACACCGGGGAGCTGTTTTTT	CSAGTGTNTGELFF
NA	TRBV6-5	TRBJ1-2	NA	15	TGTGCCAGCAGTCCCTCCGCGGGGGGTAACTATGGCTACACCTTC	CASSPSAGGNYGYTF
NA	TRBV7-6	TRBJ2-1	TRBD2	18	TGTGCCAGCAGCTTAGGACTAGCGGGAGGTATTTCCTACAATGAGCAGTTCTTC	CASSLGLAGGISYNEQFF
once	TRBV7-6	TRBJ2-7	NA	15	TGTGCCAGCAGCTTATTCCAGAACACCGGGGACGAGCAGTACTTC	CASSLFQNTGDEQYF
NA	TRBV24-1	TRBJ2-7	TRBD1	15	TGTGCCACCAGTGACCAGACAGGGGGCTCCTACGAGCAGTACTTC	CATSDQTGGSYEQYF
few	TRBV4-2	TRBJ2-2	TRBD2	16	TGTGCCAGCAGCCAAGATCTAGCGGGAGGCACCGGGGAGCTGTTTTTT	CASSQDLAGGTGELFF
many	TRBV7-9	TRBJ1-5	NA	14	TGTGCCAGCAGCTTAGGGGCGGGGAGCCAGCCCCAGCATTTT	CASSLGAGSQPQHF
few	TRBV27	TRBJ1-2	TRBD1	16	TGTGCCAGCAGTTTATCGAAACAGGGGGGGGACTATGGCTACACCTTC	CASSLSKQGGDYGYTF
NA	TRBV19	TRBJ1-4	NA	14	TGTGCCAGTAGTAAAGGGATCGACTCTGGAAAACTGTTTTTT	CASSKGIDSGKLFF
NA	TRBV10-3	TRBJ2-6	TRBD1	13	TGTGCCATCAGAGGACAGGGCCTGAACACTGAAGCTTTC	CAIRGQGLNTEAF